The 21 T cell receptor beta chains given below trace back to one sample, sequenced in a study of blood T cell repertoires in COVID-19. TCRdb's copy holds only in-frame clones and misses some; the assay was immunoSEQ multiplex PCR. The table shows about 280,000 clones, with over 85% occurring only once. The sequencing sample was made of peripheral blood. The receptors derive from a woman younger than 45 with COVID-19, enrolled during active disease.

This clone is a singleton in its sample. The V gene is TRBV29-1, the J gene TRBJ2-5, with D maybe TRBD1 (6 bases). Trimming cost V 0 bases and J 4 bases, with 12 bases left between them. Germline V gene lookup returns CDR1 SQVTM and CDR2 ANQGSEA. The CDR3 loop spans 14 amino acids. This CDR3 reads CSVEEQGKIETQYF. The CDR3 nucleotides read TGCAGCGTTGAAGAACAGGGTAAAATAGAGACCCAGTACTTC.

CDR3 sequence (DNA): TGTGCCAGCAGCATCCATTTCCCGATGAGCTCCTATAATTCACCCCTCCACTTT. Translated, it gives CASSIHFPMSSYNSPLHF. The chain uses TRBV21-1 and TRBJ1-6. TRBV21-1 is marked as a pseudogene. This CDR3 has 18 amino acids.

The chain combines TRBV7-9 with TRBJ2-3; D not resolved. This CDR3 contains 18 residues. V was cut by 1 base and J by 4 bases, with 21 bases left in between. Germline V gives CDR1 SEHNR, CDR2 FQNEAQ (reference sequence). The CDR3 DNA sequence: TGTGCCAGCAGCTTAGGGATTGGTAGAGCGTCGGTCTCAGATACGCAGTATTTT. Its protein is CASSLGIGRASVSDTQYF.

The rearrangement uses TRBV2 and TRBJ2-3; 11 bases line up with TRBD1. V shed 11 bases and J 1 base; nucleotides not matched to a gene: 5. CDR1 is SNHLY, CDR2 FYNNEI, per germline. This CDR3 spans 14 amino acids. The CDR3 is CAGSGQGGTDTQYF. The CDR3 bases are TGTGCCGGATCGGGACAGGGGGGCACAGATACGCAGTATTTT.

The rearrangement uses TRBV27 and TRBJ2-2, with a weak D call TRBD2 (5 bases). V was cut by 5 bases and J by 4 bases, with 11 bases left in between. Germline assignment: CDR1 MNHEY and CDR2 SMNVEV (reference sequence). CDR3 size: 14 residues. The CDR3, as DNA: TGTGCCAGCAGTCCCCGGACTCGCACCGGGGAGCTGTTTTTT. Its protein is CASSPRTRTGELFF.

The rearrangement links TRBV9 to TRBJ1-3; D is unclear. The CDR3 extends over 16 amino acids. The germline V gene encodes CDR1 SGDLS and CDR2 YYNGEE. Trimming took off 4 bases at V and 2 bases at J, with 16 bases between the two ends. As DNA, the CDR3 is TGTGCCAGCAGCACCAATCGTGGGCTACCTGGAAACACCATATATTTT. It encodes CASSTNRGLPGNTIYF.

The genes are TRBV23-1 and TRBJ1-1; the match to TRBD1 covers 12 bases. TRBV23-1 qualifies as an ORF whose function is uncertain. V lost 6 bases and J lost 4; bases outside the gene matches: 15. The CDR3 sequence is 18 residues long. CDR3 region: CASRPLGQGAVWATEAFF. In DNA form, the CDR3 reads TGCGCCAGCAGACCCCTGGGACAGGGGGCAGTTTGGGCCACTGAAGCTTTCTTT.

The chain recombines TRBV6-1 with TRBJ1-2; 11 bases are shared with TRBD1. The V segment lost 3 bases and the J segment 5 bases; nucleotides outside the gene matches: 8. Germline CDR1 reads MNHNS; CDR2 reads SASEGT. The CDR3 runs to 16 residues. This CDR3 is CASSEGQGGLGYGYTF. The CDR3 nucleotides read TGTGCCAGCAGTGAGGGACAGGGGGGTCTCGGGTATGGCTACACCTTC.

Comment on this clone: The junction does not match germline at one end; this may be a read error. J is TRBJ2-1 and V is TRBV2; 7 bases align to TRBD1. CDR3 length: 16 residues. Germline CDR1 SNHLY, CDR2 FYNNEI. CDR3 sequence reads: CASTETGTDLDNEQFF. For the CDR3, the DNA is TGTGCCAGCACTGAAACCGGGACAGATTTGGACAATGAGCAGTTCTTC.

The chain recombines TRBV6-5 with TRBJ2-5; unclear D gene. CDR1 MNHEY and CDR2 SVGAGI come from the germline V gene. The CDR3 is 13 residues long. The germline V and J ends were trimmed by 7 bases and 5 bases, with 14 bases remaining between them. CDR3 sequence reads: CASTHHKSETQYF. The CDR3 DNA follows: TGTGCCAGCACCCATCACAAATCGGAGACCCAGTACTTC.

The CDR3 reads CATLGQGAFTGNQPQHF. CDR3 sequence (DNA): TGTGCCACTCTCGGACAGGGCGCCTTTACTGGCAATCAGCCCCAGCATTTT. The chain uses TRBV19 and TRBJ1-5, with TRBD1 matching over 8 bases. There are 17 residues in the CDR3. The V gene's germline CDR1 is LNHDA and CDR2 SQIVND (reference sequence). The ends lost 10 bases at V and 2 bases at J; junction bases unmatched: 16.

The chain couples TRBV7-9 to TRBJ2-2; TRBD1 agrees at 7 bases. CDR3 size: 16 residues. After removal of 5 bases from V and 5 bases from J, the junction contained 11 bases not matched to a gene. Germline values: CDR1 SEHNR, CDR2 FQNEAQ (reference sequence). The CDR3 reads CASSESRGLMTGELFF. The CDR3 bases are TGTGCCAGCAGCGAATCCAGGGGGTTGATGACCGGGGAGCTGTTTTTT.

The chain carries TRBV24-1 and TRBJ1-5, with 7 bases matching TRBD1. V shed 9 bases and J 1 base; nucleotides not matched to a gene: 14. This CDR3 spans 17 amino acids. Germline CDR1 reads KGHDR; CDR2 reads SFDVKD. CDR3 coding DNA: TGTGCCACCCGTGGACTCGCCAGGGGGAGAAGCAATCAGCCCCAGCATTTT. It codes for CATRGLARGRSNQPQHF.

The chain employs TRBV11-2 and TRBJ2-3; no definite D call. The germline V and J ends were trimmed by 1 base and 0 bases, with 8 bases remaining between them. Germline V gene data show CDR1 as SGHAT and CDR2 as FQNNGV. This CDR3 comprises 15 residues. CDR3 residues: CASSLGQASTDTQYF. In nucleotides, the CDR3 is TGTGCCAGCAGCTTAGGGCAGGCTAGCACAGATACGCAGTATTTT. Complete variable domain (other parts from reference TRBV11-2 and TRBJ2-3): EAGVAQSPRYKIIEKRQSVAFWCNPISGHATLYWYQQILGQGPKLLIQFQNNGVVDDSQLPKDRFSAERLKGVDSTLKIQPAKLEDSAVYLCASSLGQASTDTQYFGPGTRLTVL.

The rearrangement links TRBV6-6 to TRBJ1-1, with D tentatively TRBD1 (5 bases). This CDR3 comprises 16 residues. The V end was cut by 6 bases, the J end by 1 base, with 18 bases between. Germline V gene lookup returns CDR1 MNHNY and CDR2 SVGAGI (reference sequence). The CDR3 loop is CASSPDSPKENTEAFF. DNA of the CDR3: TGTGCCAGCAGCCCAGACAGCCCCAAGGAGAACACTGAAGCTTTCTTT.

The chain is built from TRBV5-6 and TRBJ2-2; unclear D gene. CDR3 length: 16 amino acids. Trimming removed 0 bases at V and 0 bases at J, with 9 bases between. CDR1 is SGHDT, CDR2 YYEEEE, per germline. CDR3 sequence (DNA): TGTGCCAGCAGCTTGGATCACGGAGCGAACACCGGGGAGCTGTTTTTT. Protein product: CASSLDHGANTGELFF.

The chain has TRBV11-2 and TRBJ2-7; D call uncertain. CDR3 length: 13 residues. Germline V lookup: CDR1 SGHAT, CDR2 FQNNGV. V gave up 4 bases and J gave up 5 bases, with 12 bases separating them. In DNA form, the CDR3 reads TGTGCCAGCAGCTGGCTCAGGTTGAACGAGCAGTACTTC. Protein sequence: CASSWLRLNEQYF.

V usage is TRBV5-1 and J usage is TRBJ1-2; TRBD1 might be the D (6 bases). Trimming removed 4 bases from V and 1 base from J, with 17 bases in between. Per the germline V gene, CDR1 is SGHRS and CDR2 is YFSETQ. CDR3 length: 16 amino acids. The CDR3 sequence is CASSARNRVINYGYTF. DNA for the CDR3: TGCGCCAGCAGCGCGCGAAACAGGGTCATTAACTATGGCTACACCTTC.

The gene calls are TRBV5-5 and TRBJ1-5; 7 nucleotides align to TRBD1. Germline V lookup: CDR1 SGHKS, CDR2 YYEKEE (reference sequence). This CDR3 has 16 amino acids. V lost 4 bases and J lost 3; bases outside the gene matches: 10. CDR3 nucleotides: TGTGCCAGCAGCAACCTACAGGGGACCGACAATCAGCCCCAGCATTTT. This sequence encodes CASSNLQGTDNQPQHF. The complete variable domain, with remaining parts taken from reference TRBV5-5 and TRBJ1-5, reads DAGVTQSPTHLIKTRGQQVTLRCSPISGHKSVSWYQQVLGQGPQFIFQYYEKEERGRGNFPDRFSARQFPNYSSELNVNALLLGDSALYLCASSNLQGTDNQPQHFGDGTRLSIL.

The V and J genes are TRBV28 and TRBJ2-1; 8 bases agree with TRBD1. Germline values: CDR1 MDHEN, CDR2 SYDVKM. J gave up 1 base and V 8 bases, and 7 bases lay outside the gene matches. The CDR3 spans 15 residues. The CDR3 region is CASRSGTGSYNEQFF. DNA for the CDR3: TGTGCCAGCCGATCCGGGACAGGTTCCTACAATGAGCAGTTCTTC.

V and J are TRBV9 and TRBJ2-7, with a weak D call TRBD1 (6 bases). The V and J ends lost 3 bases and 5 bases respectively, with 21 bases between them. Germline V lookup: CDR1 SGDLS, CDR2 YYNGEE. This CDR3 spans 16 amino acids. The CDR3 DNA follows: TGTGCCAGCAGCGGGGGGCCTGATACTCGGAGAAACGAGCAGTACTTC. It specifies CASSGGPDTRRNEQYF.